The present T cell receptor (beta chain) was sequenced within a study of CD8 T cells in ankylosing spondylitis. Overall study results and limits: Earlier authors reported some of these motif variants in reactive arthritis synovial fluid and blood. Among TCR beta sequences, a motif of under 10 highly homologous variants appeared characteristic of ankylosing spondylitis blood.

Generation of TCR beta libraries employed quantitative 5'-RACE incorporating molecular barcodes. TCRdb analysed the 5' RACE reads with MiXCR anew, one entry per CDR3 protein. The data hold fewer than 250,000 distinct CDR3 sequences, with 20% to 30% observed a single time. This clonotype has just a few counts. The antigen remains undetermined. V was pared by 6 bases and J by 3 bases, with 17 bases of the junction left unmatched. The CDR3 has 17 residues. The germline V gene has CDR1 DFQATT and CDR2 SNEGSKA (reference sequence). V and J are TRBV20-1 and TRBJ2-5; 9 bases are a match to TRBD2. The sequence came from a male donor with ankylosing spondylitis or in good health (not recorded which). The specimen was blood, either unsorted or a sorted T cell fraction (not recorded which). The CDR3 sequence is CSANPGGLAGKEETQYF. The CDR3 nucleotides read TGCAGTGCAAACCCTGGGGGCCTAGCGGGAAAAGAAGAGACCCAGTACTTC.